This record looks at one TCR beta chain sequence and its context. Time point: patch test 1, 2 weeks after DPC sensitization. Treatment defined: therapeutic diphenylcyclopropenone sensitization with weekly scalp DPC. This sample is drawn from a study of human T cells and chemical hapten exposure. TCRdb re-analysed the RACE reads in MiXCR, keeping a single row per CDR3 protein. The data hold 340,000 or so distinct CDR3 sequences, with around 7% observed a single time. This sequence was found in a woman aged 18-29 years with alopecia areata. Some clones in this sample may be carry-over from other donors' samples. The specimen was whole blood, collected in connection with sensitization to the hapten diphenylcyclopropenone (DPC).

In DNA, the CDR3 is TGCAGTGCTAGACCGGGTTCCACTTTGTGGGTGCAGTTCTTC. Encoded protein: CSARPGSTLWVQFF. The chain joins TRBV20-1 to TRBJ2-1; no firm D call. V was clipped by 2 bases and J by 12 bases, with 20 bases between them. CDR1 is DFQATT and CDR2 is SNEGSKA in the germline V gene (reference sequence). The CDR3 contains 14 residues.